The 3 T cell receptor beta chains below come from one sample, sequenced in a study of cytomegalovirus exposure and HLA in healthy donors. The PCR employed 60 Vbeta primers together with 13 Jbeta primers. Clones were sequenced by immunoSEQ multiplex PCR, and TCRdb holds only the in-frame ones, with some missing. This table lists fewer than 150,000 clones. What was sequenced was PBMCs. These receptors were collected from a man aged 18-30 years in good health and CMV-seronegative.

J is TRBJ2-2 and V is TRBV28, with TRBD1 as a possible D gene (5 bases). The V gene lost 5 bases and the J gene lost 3 bases, with 19 bases spanning the gap. CDR1 and CDR2 (germline): MDHEN, SYDVKM. This CDR3 is built from 17 residues. CDR3 region: CASSGPLQGLYTGELFF. The CDR3 coding sequence is TGTGCCAGCAGTGGCCCGCTCCAGGGATTATACACCGGGGAGCTGTTTTTT. The full variable domain, with the rest looked up from reference TRBV28 and TRBJ2-2, is DVKVTQSSRYLVKRTGEKVFLECVQDMDHENMFWYRQDPGLGLRLIYFSYDVKMKEKGDIPEGYSVSREKKERFSLILESASTNQTSMYLCASSGPLQGLYTGELFFGEGSRLTVL.

J is TRBJ2-5 and V is TRBV27, with 7 bases aligning to TRBD2. The trim removed 8 bases at V and 4 bases at J, leaving 10 bases unmatched. CDR1 is MNHEY, CDR2 SMNVEV, per germline (reference sequence). The CDR3 is 14 residues long. The CDR3 coding sequence is TGTGCCAGCGCCCCCCTCTCGGGGGGAGAGACCCAGTACTTC. This translates into CASAPLSGGETQYF.

This sequence joins TRBV27 and TRBJ2-7, with 12 bases lining up with TRBD2. The germline V gene encodes CDR1 MNHEY and CDR2 SMNVEV (reference sequence). Trimming removed 6 bases from V and 1 base from J; junction bases left unmatched: 1. CDR3 size: 14 residues. CDR3 residues: CASRTSGRSYEQYF. CDR3 nucleotide sequence: TGTGCCAGCAGGACTAGCGGGAGATCCTACGAGCAGTACTTC.